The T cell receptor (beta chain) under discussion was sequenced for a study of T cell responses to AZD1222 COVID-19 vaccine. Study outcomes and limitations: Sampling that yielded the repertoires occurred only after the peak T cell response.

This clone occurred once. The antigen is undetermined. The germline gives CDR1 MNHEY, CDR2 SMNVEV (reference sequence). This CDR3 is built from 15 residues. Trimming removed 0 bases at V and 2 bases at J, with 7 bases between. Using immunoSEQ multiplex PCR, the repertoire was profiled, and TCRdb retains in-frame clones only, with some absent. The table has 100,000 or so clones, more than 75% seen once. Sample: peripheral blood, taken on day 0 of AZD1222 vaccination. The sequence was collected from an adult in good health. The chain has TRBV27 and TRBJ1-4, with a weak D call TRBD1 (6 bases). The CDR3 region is CASSLSRGTNEKLFF. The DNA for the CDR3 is TGTGCCAGCAGTTTATCAAGGGGGACTAATGAAAAACTGTTTTTT.